What follows are 22 T cell receptor beta chains derived from one specimen sequenced in a study of human CD8 memory T cell subsets. Preparation of the TCR beta libraries relied on UMI-labeled 5' RACE. TCRdb re-analyzed the 5' RACE reads; it lists each CDR3 protein once, without DNA. The sample's table shows about 5,400 distinct CDR3 sequences. Sequencing was done on a sample of CD8+ effector memory T cells (TEM) sorted from PBMCs. The subset denotes: effector memory CD8 T cells, CCR7- CD45RO+ CD95+. The origin of the receptors is a human donor in good health.

CDR3: CASSESLASEQFF. The chain uses TRBV10-1 and TRBJ2-1; as DNA is missing, the TRBD2 call by TCRdb cannot be tested. CDR3 size: 13 residues. From germline, CDR1 is WNHNN and CDR2 SYGVQD (reference sequence).

The V gene is TRBV27, the J gene TRBJ2-1; TCRdb selects TRBD1, and the lack of DNA leaves this call unchecked. Germline V gives CDR1 MNHEY, CDR2 SMNVEV (reference sequence). The CDR3 covers 16 residues. CDR3 sequence: CASSLGLLGSYNEQFF.

V is TRBV5-6 and J is TRBJ2-3; TCRdb outputs TRBD2, but without DNA this stays unchecked. Germline V gene sequence: CDR1 SGHDT, CDR2 YYEEEE. The CDR3 length is 15 residues. CDR3 sequence: CASSLERRAVDTQYF.

V gene TRBV7-9 combines with J gene TRBJ2-1; the TRBD2 assignment by TCRdb is unverifiable without DNA. The length of the CDR3 is 16 residues. Germline CDR1 is SEHNR and CDR2 is FQNEAQ (reference sequence). This CDR3 is CASSPQRGDRYNEQFF.

The J gene is TRBJ2-7, the V gene TRBV6-5. Germline V gene data show CDR1 as MNHEY and CDR2 as SVGAGI. The CDR3 is made up of 13 amino acids. Here the CDR3 reads CASSYGVPYEQYF.

The chain joins TRBV5-1 to TRBJ2-5; TCRdb calls TRBD1, which cannot be checked without DNA. Germline values: CDR1 SGHRS, CDR2 YFSETQ. This CDR3 contains 13 residues. This chain's CDR3 is CASSLESGETQYF.

CDR3: CASSLVLEAYNEQFF. This chain joins TRBV7-6 and TRBJ2-1. The germline gives CDR1 SGHVS, CDR2 FNYEAQ. The CDR3 runs to 15 residues.

This rearrangement joins TRBV6-6 to TRBJ2-7. CDR1 MNHNY and CDR2 SVGAGI come from the germline V gene (reference sequence). The CDR3 spans 12 residues. The CDR3 spells CASSYDPNEQYF.

This chain links TRBV7-6 with TRBJ2-1; with no DNA, the TCRdb D assignment of TRBD2 cannot be verified. Germline CDR1 SGHVS, CDR2 FNYEAQ. This CDR3 has 15 amino acids. The CDR3 sequence: CASSLGLAALNEQFF.

The chain's CDR3 is CASSPPGSSYEQYF. This chain joins TRBV9 and TRBJ2-7; as DNA is missing, the TRBD1 call by TCRdb cannot be tested. This CDR3 has 14 amino acids. Germline CDR1 SGDLS, CDR2 YYNGEE.

V is TRBV3-1 and J is TRBJ2-2; TCRdb picks TRBD2, but there is no DNA to check that call. Germline V gene data show CDR1 as LGHDT and CDR2 as YNNKEL (reference sequence). The length of the CDR3 is 16 residues. The CDR3 sequence: CASSPLAGPNTGELFF.

V is TRBV7-2 and J is TRBJ2-5. CDR3 size: 13 residues. Per germline, CDR1 SGHTA and CDR2 FQGNSA. CDR3 loop: CASRSTTVTAQYF.

The V and J genes are TRBV12-3 or TRBV12-4 and TRBJ2-7; the TRBD1 assignment by TCRdb is unverifiable without DNA. CDR3 length: 15 residues. The CDR3 region is CASRESGGTTYEQYF.

V is TRBV20-1 and J is TRBJ2-7. This CDR3 is 12 amino acids long. Germline V gene sequence: CDR1 DFQATT, CDR2 SNEGSKA (reference sequence). The CDR3 sequence: CSARSKIYEQYF.

This CDR3 reads CASSPAGPSGGYEQYF. This chain uses TRBV19 with TRBJ2-7; the TCRdb D gene call, TRBD2, has no DNA to confirm it. This CDR3 is built from 16 residues. Germline V gives CDR1 LNHDA, CDR2 SQIVND (reference sequence).

This sequence joins TRBV7-9 and TRBJ1-4. The germline CDR1 and CDR2 sequences are SEHNR and FQNEAQ (reference sequence). The CDR3 length is 17 residues. CDR3 residues: CASSLGQLWRANEKLFF.

The chain couples TRBV11-2 to TRBJ2-2. Germline assignment: CDR1 SGHAT and CDR2 FQNNGV. The length of the CDR3 is 11 residues. CDR3 protein: CASSPPGELFF. The full variable domain, rest sourced from reference TRBV11-2 and TRBJ2-2, is EAGVAQSPRYKIIEKRQSVAFWCNPISGHATLYWYQQILGQGPKLLIQFQNNGVVDDSQLPKDRFSAERLKGVDSTLKIQPAKLEDSAVYLCASSPPGELFFGEGSRLTVL.

J is TRBJ2-1 and V is TRBV7-9; the D gene TCRdb calls, TRBD1, cannot be checked with no DNA. From germline, CDR1 is SEHNR and CDR2 FQNEAQ (reference sequence). The CDR3 runs to 18 residues. The CDR3 protein is CASSLKISAREGVHEQFF.

This chain joins TRBV5-6 and TRBJ2-1; TCRdb lists TRBD1, though no DNA is available to test this call. The CDR3 has 15 amino acids. Germline V gene data show CDR1 as SGHDT and CDR2 as YYEEEE. CDR3 region: CASSLEGQGYNEQFF.

V is TRBV20-1 and J is TRBJ1-3. Germline V gene lookup returns CDR1 DFQATT and CDR2 SNEGSKA (reference sequence). The length of the CDR3 is 17 residues. The CDR3 protein is CSARGTLTQGSGNTIYF.

V usage is TRBV5-8 and J usage is TRBJ2-2; TCRdb designates TRBD2, a call that cannot be tested without DNA. Germline lookup yields CDR1 SGHTS and CDR2 YDEGEE. The CDR3 is made up of 17 amino acids. The CDR3 loop is CASSSRTWGTSSGELFF. Based on the CDR3 plus reference TRBV5-8 and TRBJ2-2, the full variable domain is EAGVTQSPTHLIKTRGQQATLRCSPISGHTSVYWYQQALGLGLQFLLWYDEGEERNRGNFPPRFSGRQFPNYSSELNVNALELEDSALYLCASSSRTWGTSSGELFFGEGSRLTVL.

CDR3 sequence: CASSTAGVNTEAFF. This rearrangement joins TRBV12-3 or TRBV12-4 to TRBJ1-1. The CDR3 has 14 residues.